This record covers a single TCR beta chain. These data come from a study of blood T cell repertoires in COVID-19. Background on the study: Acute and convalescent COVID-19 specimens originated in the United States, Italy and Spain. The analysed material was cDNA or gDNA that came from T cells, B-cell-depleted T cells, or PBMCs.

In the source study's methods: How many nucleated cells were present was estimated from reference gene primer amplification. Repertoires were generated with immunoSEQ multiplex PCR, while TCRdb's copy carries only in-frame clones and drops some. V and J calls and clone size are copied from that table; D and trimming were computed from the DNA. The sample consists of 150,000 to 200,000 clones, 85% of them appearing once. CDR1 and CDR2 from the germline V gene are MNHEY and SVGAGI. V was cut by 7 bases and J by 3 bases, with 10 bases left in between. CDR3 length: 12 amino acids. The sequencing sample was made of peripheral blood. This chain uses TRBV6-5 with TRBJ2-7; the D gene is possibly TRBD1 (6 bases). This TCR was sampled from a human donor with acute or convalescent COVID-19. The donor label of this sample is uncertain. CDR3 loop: CASKAQGYEQYF. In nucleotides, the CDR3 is TGTGCCAGCAAGGCACAGGGCTACGAGCAGTACTTC.